This is a list of T cell receptor beta chains from one sample in a study of blood T cell repertoires in COVID-19. Some clones are missing from TCRdb's copy, which holds only in-frame ones; the method was immunoSEQ multiplex PCR. This sample yields around 100,000 clones, of which approximately 80% are seen a single time; 24% belongs to the top ten. Sequencing used peripheral blood. The origin of the receptors is a human donor in a cohort sampled during active COVID-19. Each CDR3 is given with its conserved first and last residue. Fields, in order: V gene, D gene, clone size, J gene, CDR3 protein, CDR3 DNA. The D gene is left open where the match is weak. Expanded clones are given a class, and other clones once, few, many or no size at all.

TRBV28	TRBD2	NA	TRBJ2-5	CASSFREGPETQYF	TGTGCCAGCAGTTTCCGGGAGGGTCCCGAGACCCAGTACTTC
TRBV10-3	NA	NA	TRBJ2-5	CAISEESWETQYF	TGTGCCATCAGTGAAGAGAGTTGGGAGACCCAGTACTTC
TRBV5-8	TRBD1	NA	TRBJ1-5	CASSLAGGGQPQHF	TGTGCCAGCAGCTTGGCAGGGGGCGGGCAGCCCCAGCATTTT
TRBV5-1	TRBD1	NA	TRBJ1-4	CASSPWTGLNEKLFF	TGCGCCAGCAGCCCCTGGACAGGCCTTAATGAAAAACTGTTTTTT
TRBV5-1	TRBD1	NA	TRBJ1-2	CASSLTHPDRGSNYGYTF	TGCGCCAGCAGCCTTACCCACCCGGACAGGGGGTCAAACTATGGCTACACCTTC
TRBV11-3	TRBD2	few	TRBJ2-1	CASSLGSSGRGTYNEQFF	TGTGCCAGCAGCTTAGGGTCCAGCGGGAGGGGTACCTACAATGAGCAGTTCTTC
TRBV29-1	NA	NA	TRBJ2-7	CSVVDNSYEQYF	TGCAGCGTTGTGGACAACTCCTACGAGCAGTACTTC
TRBV19	NA	NA	TRBJ1-5	CASSIAGVYNQPQHF	TGTGCCAGTAGTATAGCAGGGGTTTACAATCAGCCCCAGCATTTT
TRBV2	NA	NA	TRBJ1-1	CARGNRYENTEAFF	TGTGCCAGGGGGAACAGGTACGAGAACACTGAAGCTTTCTTT
TRBV2	TRBD1	NA	TRBJ1-4	CASSEQGAMGKLFF	TGTGCCAGCAGTGAACAGGGGGCGATGGGAAAACTGTTTTTT
TRBV3-1/TRBV3-2	NA	NA	TRBJ2-1	CASARGTGPYNEQFF	TGTGCCAGCGCCAGGGGCACCGGACCCTACAATGAGCAGTTCTTC
TRBV10-2	NA	NA	TRBJ1-2	CASSEAGALGYTF	TGCGCCAGCAGTGAGGCAGGGGCTCTGGGCTACACCTTC
TRBV5-1	TRBD1	NA	TRBJ2-3	CASSLEGQGNTDTQYF	TGCGCCAGCAGCTTGGAGGGACAGGGCAACACAGATACGCAGTATTTT
TRBV7-3	NA	few	TRBJ1-1	CASSLTANTEAFF	TGTGCCAGCAGCTTAACGGCGAACACTGAAGCTTTCTTT
TRBV6-5	TRBD2	NA	TRBJ2-1	CASSYRASGAYNEQFF	TGTGCCAGCAGTTACAGGGCTAGCGGGGCTTACAATGAGCAGTTCTTC
TRBV18	NA	NA	TRBJ1-3	CASSPPRVSGNTIYF	TGTGCCAGCTCACCACCGCGAGTCTCTGGAAACACCATATATTTT
TRBV18	NA	NA	TRBJ2-7	CASSLQSMADYEQYF	TGTGCCAGCTCACTGCAATCGATGGCTGACTACGAGCAGTACTTC
TRBV6-5	NA	NA	TRBJ2-7	CASSYAGSSYEQYF	TGTGCCAGCAGTTACGCGGGGAGCTCCTACGAGCAGTACTTC
TRBV29-1	TRBD1	few	TRBJ1-2	CSDSGQGQNYGYTF	TGCAGCGACTCGGGACAGGGCCAGAACTATGGCTACACCTTC
TRBV29-1	TRBD1	NA	TRBJ2-5	CSAGQQETQYF	TGCAGCGCGGGACAGCAAGAGACCCAGTACTTC
TRBV19	NA	NA	TRBJ1-3	CASTMGRGPGNTIYF	TGTGCCAGTACAATGGGAAGGGGCCCTGGAAACACCATATATTTT
TRBV5-1	NA	NA	TRBJ1-4	CASSLAGSSFNEKLFF	TGCGCCAGCAGCTTGGCGGGTAGTAGTTTTAATGAAAAACTGTTTTTT
TRBV25-1	TRBD1	NA	TRBJ1-5	CASSGTGLGQPQHF	TGTGCCAGCAGCGGGACAGGGTTGGGGCAGCCCCAGCATTTT
TRBV4-1	NA	NA	TRBJ1-2	CASSQDPSGFTSPRGNYGYTF	TGCGCCAGCAGCCAAGATCCCTCTGGCTTTACTTCTCCCAGGGGTAACTATGGCTACACCTTC
TRBV29-1	NA	NA	TRBJ1-5	CSVESGDQPQHF	TGCAGCGTTGAATCGGGGGATCAGCCCCAGCATTTT
TRBV29-1	TRBD1	NA	TRBJ2-2	CSVTAGTGGTGELFF	TGCAGCGTGACAGCCGGGACAGGGGGCACCGGGGAGCTGTTTTTT
TRBV5-1	TRBD1	NA	TRBJ1-6	CASSRGQGGALHF	TGCGCCAGCAGCCGTGGACAGGGCGGGGCCCTCCACTTT
TRBV10-3	NA	NA	TRBJ2-1	CAISPGTHNEQFF	TGTGCCATCAGTCCCGGGACTCACAATGAGCAGTTCTTC
TRBV13	NA	few	TRBJ2-3	CASSPRSVDTQYF	TGTGCCAGCAGCCCCCGTAGCGTAGATACGCAGTATTTT
TRBV24-1	NA	NA	TRBJ1-2	CATSSRGAGGYTF	TGTGCCACCAGCTCCCGGGGGGCAGGTGGCTACACCTTC
TRBV2	TRBD2	NA	TRBJ2-5	CASSRIGLAGGQETQYF	TGTGCCAGCAGTCGTATTGGACTAGCGGGGGGACAAGAGACCCAGTACTTC
TRBV5-5	NA	NA	TRBJ1-1	CASSWGENTEAFF	TGTGCCAGCAGCTGGGGGGAGAACACTGAAGCTTTCTTT
TRBV10-3	TRBD2	NA	TRBJ2-2	CAIGSISGGNTGELFF	TGTGCCATCGGATCGATTAGCGGGGGGAACACCGGGGAGCTGTTTTTT
TRBV6-5	TRBD2	few	TRBJ2-7	CASSFRTSGGGEQYF	TGTGCCAGCAGTTTTAGGACTAGCGGGGGTGGCGAGCAGTACTTC
TRBV10-1	TRBD1	NA	TRBJ1-1	CASSGSWDRLNTEAFF	TGCGCCAGCAGTGGAAGTTGGGACAGGTTGAACACTGAAGCTTTCTTT
TRBV28	NA	NA	TRBJ1-1	CASSLARRGNTEAFF	TGTGCCAGCAGTTTAGCGAGGCGGGGGAACACTGAAGCTTTCTTT
TRBV7-8	NA	NA	TRBJ1-1	CASSSGHLTEAFF	TGTGCCAGCAGCTCGGGACATCTCACTGAAGCTTTCTTT
TRBV6-5	NA	NA	TRBJ1-1	CASIRDWRLNTEAFF	TGTGCCAGCATCAGGGATTGGCGGTTAAACACTGAAGCTTTCTTT
TRBV5-6	NA	few	TRBJ2-3	CASWPWGLTDTQYF	TGTGCCAGTTGGCCTTGGGGACTCACAGATACGCAGTATTTT
TRBV4-2	NA	NA	TRBJ2-7	CASSQGAEQYF	TGTGCCAGCAGCCAAGGAGCCGAGCAGTACTTC
TRBV5-6	NA	NA	TRBJ1-4	CASSWRGTLNEKLFF	TGTGCCAGCAGCTGGCGCGGGACCCTTAATGAAAAACTGTTTTTT
TRBV19	TRBD1	NA	TRBJ1-1	CASRTGGNTEAFF	TGTGCCAGTAGGACAGGGGGAAACACTGAAGCTTTCTTT
TRBV6-5	TRBD1	NA	TRBJ2-7	CASSRDRGREQYF	TGTGCCAGCAGCAGGGACAGGGGTCGCGAGCAGTACTTC